This T cell receptor beta chain was identified during a study of human versus mouse CDR3 diversity and MHC coevolution listed by TCRdb under 2017. As for the study more broadly: The immunoSEQ assay was reported to detect one in 200,000 T cells and to minimize multiplex PCR amplification bias. Across mouse and human samples, each sample had between about 0.6 x 10^7 and 1.6 x 10^7 valid reads. Human naive CD4 T cell repertoires served as a reference for TCR selection on multiple MHC II alleles, compared against human-TCR-locus transgenic mice with single MHC II. Three healthy volunteer blood donors made up the human cohort, with one aged 30 to 40, one aged 40 to 50 and one aged 60 to 69 at collection.

Naive CD4 T cells, defined as CD45RO-negative and CD62L-positive, were isolated from PBMCs by fluorescence-activated cell sorting. Each donor gave approximately 50 ml of fresh peripheral blood, from which PBMCs were isolated by Ficoll density centrifugation. All samples were sorted on a FACSAria III instrument and reached purity above 85%. The full study reports these points: Among all the groups compared, the lowest clonal inequality scores came from most of the three human donors. The largest TCR beta repertoire, approximately 1.7 million clonotypes, was estimated by iCHAO1 for humans, a finding likely attributable to selection by multiple MHC II molecules. On average, humans had more CDR3 deletions and insertions than mice, indicating greater exonuclease and TdT activity. Repertoire diversity was not regarded as directly comparable between humans and mice because human T cells were selected on about six MHC II alleles.

The germline V and J ends show losses of 7 bases and 3 bases respectively, and no gene match explains 14 bases of the junction. The CDR1 and CDR2 encoded by the germline V gene are SGHAT and FQNNGV. From its cysteine to its phenylalanine, the CDR3 spans 17 amino acids. Of the read, only the CDR3 DNA is kept; its 51 bases are in frame from base 1. Genomic DNA was extracted from the sorted cells using the QIAGEN blood and tissue kit and was quantified on a NanoDrop 1000. Using multiplex PCR of genomic DNA, the immunoSEQ platform deep sequenced and quantified the TCR alpha and beta chains. The original pipeline was this. TCR sequences were annotated using IMGT gene and region definitions. Out-of-frame rearrangements were used as a proxy for the preselection repertoire and compared with in-frame clonotypes. To estimate repertoire size, the study used the iCHAO1 estimator that comes with the immunoSEQ platform. Clonal inequality was measured with a Gini index on in-frame amino acid clonotypes, based on the Lorenz curve. The intersect function in the R package tcR was used to count shared clonotypes, while the Jaccard index served to score similarity. The R prcomp function was used without normalization to run principal component analysis of V, J and V-J usage frequencies. As stored in TCRdb, this immuneACCESS dataset retains in-frame rearrangements with V and J assigned. A fraction of the clones does not appear; measured against another copy, unresolved V genes explain less than half of the discrepancy, and the remainder lacks a known reason. The V and J calls and the clone size are those of that table, but D and trimming were determined from the DNA. For this sample the table gives about 60,000 clones, of which about 93% were detected only once. In total, the top ten clones hold under 20% of the sample.

For this clone: Its antigen is still unknown. Base qualities were left out, and no much larger clone turns up one base away.

The rearranged chain carries TRBV11-2 and TRBJ2-1; 8 middle bases align to TRBD2. The sample comprised naive CD4+ T cells from blood. The intended sense of this specimen's cell subset or site label: CD45RO-negative CD62L-positive naive CD4 T cells. This receptor was obtained from a person between 60 and 69 years old in good health. The nucleotide sequence reads as follows: TGTGCCAGCACCCGGAGGCGGGAGGTTACAGGCTACAATGAGCAGTTCTTC. The encoded protein is CASTRRREVTGYNEQFF.